The following is a T cell receptor (beta chain) sequence with its context. The data are from a study of PD-L1 blockade in urothelial cancer. Each PCR had synthetic TCR analog templates added to it as a spike-in. The method was immunoSEQ multiplex PCR; TCRdb's version includes in-frame clones alone and lacks a portion of them. Of 31,000 or so clones in the sample, 80% to 90% were seen once. The CDR3 length is 16 residues. V lost 3 bases and J lost 0; bases outside the gene matches: 3. The germline gives CDR1 LNHDA, CDR2 SQIVND (reference sequence). As for time point: peripheral blood 6 weeks after treatment start. Each individual provided 1 to 8 samples (taken pretreatment and on-treatment).

The receptor was derived from a man at least 80 years old with urothelial cancer. The source material was PBMCs, sampled around atezolizumab (anti-PD-L1) treatment. The rearrangement uses TRBV19 and TRBJ1-4; 8 nucleotides match TRBD1. The CDR3 region has the DNA TGTGCCAGTAGTATGGGGACAGGACCAACTAATGAAAAACTGTTTTTT. It codes for CASSMGTGPTNEKLFF.